The 21 T cell receptor beta chains below come from one sample, sequenced in a study of OX40 agonist ivuxolimab in advanced cancers. TCRdb keeps only in-frame clones here, not all; method: immunoSEQ multiplex PCR. The sample has roughly 41,000 clones; about 89% are singletons. Sequenced material: CD4+ or CD8+ T cells sorted from blood, taken in a trial of the OX40 agonist ivuxolimab. Receptors originate from an adult with an advanced solid tumor such as melanoma, head and neck, liver or kidney cancer.

In its sample, this clone was seen once. The V call is TRBV6-1, the J call TRBJ2-2; D might be TRBD1 (5 bases). In germline, CDR1 is MNHNS, CDR2 SASEGT. The CDR3 totals 12 residues. Trimming left V 7 bases short and J 6 bases short, with 9 bases between. The CDR3 here is CASKWGPGELFF. The CDR3 nucleotides are TGTGCCAGCAAGTGGGGCCCCGGGGAGCTGTTTTTT.

The gene calls are TRBV5-5 and TRBJ2-3; 9 bases align to TRBD1. Germline-derived CDR1 and CDR2 are SGHKS and YYEKEE (reference sequence). The CDR3 runs 17 residues. Trimming took 1 base from V and 4 from J; bases not matched to a gene: 10. Here the CDR3 reads CASSLLLAGTGPDTQYF. The CDR3 DNA reads as TGTGCCAGCAGCTTGTTACTCGCCGGGACAGGGCCAGATACGCAGTATTTT.

The chain uses TRBV19 and TRBJ2-7, with D hard to call. Per the germline V gene, CDR1 is LNHDA and CDR2 is SQIVND (reference sequence). The CDR3 totals 12 residues. V was trimmed by 5 bases and J by 7 bases, leaving 12 bases between them. The CDR3 DNA follows: TGTGCCAGTAGTCATCGGTCGGAAGAGCAGTACTTC. Its translation is CASSHRSEEQYF.

The chain employs TRBV11-2 and TRBJ2-7, with TRBD1 matching 9 bases. This CDR3 comprises 18 residues. V shed 3 bases and J 4 bases; nucleotides not matched to a gene: 16. Germline loops: CDR1 SGHAT, CDR2 FQNNGV. In nucleotides, the CDR3 is TGTGCCAGCAGCTTTCTATTACCGTTTGGGGACAGGGATTACGAGCAGTACTTC. This codes for CASSFLLPFGDRDYEQYF.

The genes are TRBV7-9 and TRBJ2-7, with TRBD2 matching 7 bases. The CDR3 runs 15 residues. Germline assignment: CDR1 SEHNR and CDR2 FQNEAQ (reference sequence). J gave up 0 bases and V 1 base, and 3 bases lay outside the gene matches. The DNA of the CDR3 is TGTGCCAGCAGCTTAGGAGCGGGGAGCTCCTACGAGCAGTACTTC. Amino acids: CASSLGAGSSYEQYF.

This rearrangement joins TRBV4-2 to TRBJ1-5; no reliable D call. Germline values: CDR1 LGHNA, CDR2 YNFKEQ. The CDR3 consists of 14 residues. V lost 0 bases to trimming and J lost 4 bases, with 7 bases between them. CDR3 coding DNA: TGTGCCAGCAGCCAAGAGGGAGGAAATCAGCCCCAGCATTTT. Translation: CASSQEGGNQPQHF.

The V gene is TRBV7-8, the J gene TRBJ2-5; D assignment may be TRBD1 or TRBD2 (5 bases each). V was clipped by 5 bases and J by 1 base, with 14 bases between them. Germline V gene sequence: CDR1 SGHVS, CDR2 FQNEAQ. CDR3 length: 15 residues. The CDR3 nucleotides read TGTGCCAGCAGCCCCACGGGACCGATCCAAGAGACCCAGTACTTC. Encoded protein: CASSPTGPIQETQYF.

The V call is TRBV9, the J call TRBJ1-2; 7 bases match TRBD1. V lost 5 bases and J lost 6; bases outside the gene matches: 1. Looked up from germline, CDR1 is SGDLS and CDR2 is YYNGEE. This CDR3 has 11 residues. CDR3 amino acids: CASRTGNGYTF. In nucleotides, the CDR3 is TGTGCCAGCAGGACAGGGAATGGCTACACCTTC.

Only a few counts were recorded for this clone. The rearrangement uses TRBV27 and TRBJ1-1; D uncertain. The CDR3 covers 14 residues. Trimming took 6 bases from V and 1 from J, leaving 12 bases between them. Germline-derived CDR1 and CDR2 are MNHEY and SMNVEV (reference sequence). CDR3 in amino acids: CASSPWTGNTEAFF. Here the CDR3 DNA reads TGTGCCAGCAGCCCATGGACGGGGAACACTGAAGCTTTCTTT.

V usage is TRBV28 and J usage is TRBJ2-7, with D perhaps TRBD2 (5 bases). Germline V lookup: CDR1 MDHEN, CDR2 SYDVKM. The CDR3 is made up of 12 amino acids. Trimming took 3 bases from V and 7 from J, leaving 10 bases between them. For the CDR3, the DNA is TGTGCCAGCAGTTTCGAGGGTATGGAGCAGTACTTC. It encodes CASSFEGMEQYF.

The chain recombines TRBV7-9 with TRBJ2-3; maybe TRBD2 (5 bases). Looked up from germline, CDR1 is SEHNR and CDR2 is FQNEAQ (reference sequence). The V end lost 10 bases, the J end lost 2 bases, and 10 bases lay between the germline ends. The CDR3 contains 12 residues. The CDR3 is CANGSFTDTQYF. The CDR3 region has the DNA TGTGCCAATGGGAGTTTCACAGATACGCAGTATTTT.

The chain links TRBV7-9 to TRBJ2-1; 7 bases fit TRBD2. The J segment lost 7 bases and the V segment lost 7 bases, leaving 7 bases of the junction unmatched. The CDR3 length is 13 residues. The germline V gene has CDR1 SEHNR and CDR2 FQNEAQ (reference sequence). The DNA of the CDR3 is TGTGCCAGCACTAGCGGTCTTGGGAATGAGCAGTTCTTC. Translated, it gives CASTSGLGNEQFF.

The chain employs TRBV5-1 and TRBJ1-1; D is uncertain. This CDR3 comprises 12 residues. V was pared by 4 bases and J by 4 bases, with 8 bases between. Germline lookup yields CDR1 SGHRS and CDR2 YFSETQ. CDR3 DNA: TGCGCCAGCAGCCCGCATCCCACTGAAGCTTTCTTT. Translation: CASSPHPTEAFF. The full variable domain, in which reference TRBV5-1 and TRBJ1-1 provide the parts outside the CDR3, is KAGVTQTPRYLIKTRGQQVTLSCSPISGHRSVSWYQQTPGQGLQFLFEYFSETQRNKGNFPGRFSGRQFSNSRSEMNVSTLELGDSALYLCASSPHPTEAFFGQGTRLTVV.

This rearrangement joins TRBV28 to TRBJ2-2; 7 bases are shared with TRBD1. The CDR3 covers 14 residues. The V and J ends lost 5 bases and 6 bases, in that order; junction bases with no gene match: 6. From germline, CDR1 is MDHEN and CDR2 SYDVKM. Here the CDR3 DNA reads TGTGCCAGCAGTATCGACAGGGTTCCCGGGGAGCTGTTTTTT. This translates into CASSIDRVPGELFF.

The rearrangement links TRBV11-1 to TRBJ2-7, with D possibly matching TRBD2 (5 bases). The CDR3 loop spans 14 amino acids. Trimming stripped 4 bases from V and 4 bases from J, with 14 bases between. Germline lookup yields CDR1 SGHAT and CDR2 FQDESV (reference sequence). This CDR3 reads CASSSAGERYEQYF. In DNA form, the CDR3 reads TGTGCCAGCAGCTCCGCCGGGGAGCGTTACGAGCAGTACTTC.

V gene TRBV13 combines with J gene TRBJ1-3; TRBD1 aligns across 7 bases. Germline V gives CDR1 PRHDT, CDR2 FYEKMQ (reference sequence). This CDR3 has 16 amino acids. V gave up 5 bases and J gave up 3 bases; unmatched junction bases: 10. CDR3 nucleotides: TGTGCCAGCAGCATATCCCGACAGGGAGATGGAAACACCATATATTTT. As protein: CASSISRQGDGNTIYF.

This clone was recorded only once. The V gene is TRBV15, the J gene TRBJ2-3, with 8 bases identical to TRBD2. V gave up 4 bases and J gave up 5 bases; unmatched junction bases: 14. The CDR3 has 17 amino acids. CDR1 is LNHNV, CDR2 YYDKDF, per germline (reference sequence). CDR3 sequence: CATSIGTLTSVVDTQYF. The DNA of the CDR3 is TGTGCCACCAGCATCGGGACCTTGACTAGCGTGGTAGATACGCAGTATTTT.

The V call is TRBV4-2, the J call TRBJ1-3; D not resolved. Trimming removed 0 bases at V and 1 base at J, with 7 bases between. This CDR3 has 15 residues. Germline CDR1 and CDR2: LGHNA and YNFKEQ. The CDR3 bases are TGTGCCAGCAGCCAAGAAAAATCTTCTGGAAACACCATATATTTT. It yields the protein CASSQEKSSGNTIYF.

This chain joins TRBV7-9 and TRBJ2-7, with D tentatively TRBD2 (6 bases). This CDR3 comprises 16 residues. Germline CDR1 and CDR2: SEHNR and FQNEAQ (reference sequence). V lost 5 bases and J 2 bases, leaving 19 bases between the germline ends. CDR3 in DNA: TGTGCCAGCAGCATAGAGGCGGGGCCACCGCCCTACGAGCAGTACTTC. Translated, it gives CASSIEAGPPPYEQYF.

This rearrangement joins TRBV19 to TRBJ2-1; D is perhaps TRBD2 (6 bases). Germline V gives CDR1 LNHDA, CDR2 SQIVND (reference sequence). This CDR3 is built from 15 residues. V was cut by 2 bases and J by 4 bases, with 12 bases left in between. The CDR3 spells CASSISSEPYNEQFF. DNA for the CDR3: TGTGCCAGTAGTATATCTAGCGAACCTTACAATGAGCAGTTCTTC.

This chain's CDR3 is CASSADSGGETQYF. CDR3 sequence (DNA): TGTGCCAGCAGCGCGGATAGCGGGGGTGAGACCCAGTACTTC. V and J are TRBV2 and TRBJ2-5, with 9 bases matching TRBD2. CDR3 length equals 14 residues. CDR1 and CDR2 from the germline V gene are SNHLY and FYNNEI. The V segment lost 6 bases and the J segment 5 bases; nucleotides outside the gene matches: 7.